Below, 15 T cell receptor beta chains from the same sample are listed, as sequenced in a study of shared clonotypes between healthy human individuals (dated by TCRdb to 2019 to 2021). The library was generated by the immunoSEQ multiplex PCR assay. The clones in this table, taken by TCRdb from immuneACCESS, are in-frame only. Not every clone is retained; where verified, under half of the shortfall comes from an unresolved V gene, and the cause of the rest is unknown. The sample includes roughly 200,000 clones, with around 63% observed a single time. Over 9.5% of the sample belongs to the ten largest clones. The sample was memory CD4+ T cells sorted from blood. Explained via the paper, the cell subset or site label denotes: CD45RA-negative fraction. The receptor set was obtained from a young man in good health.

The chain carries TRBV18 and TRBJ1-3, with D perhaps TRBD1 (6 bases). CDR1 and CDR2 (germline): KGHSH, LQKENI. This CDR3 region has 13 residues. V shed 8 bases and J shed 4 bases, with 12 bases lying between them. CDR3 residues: CASETGAGNTIYF. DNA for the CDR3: TGTGCCAGCGAGACAGGAGCAGGAAACACCATATATTTT. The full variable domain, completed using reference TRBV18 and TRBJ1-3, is NAGVMQNPRHLVRRRGQEARLRCSPMKGHSHVYWYRQLPEEGLKFMVYLQKENIIDESGMPKERFSAEFPKEGPSILRIQQVVRGDSAAYFCASETGAGNTIYFGEGSWLTVV.

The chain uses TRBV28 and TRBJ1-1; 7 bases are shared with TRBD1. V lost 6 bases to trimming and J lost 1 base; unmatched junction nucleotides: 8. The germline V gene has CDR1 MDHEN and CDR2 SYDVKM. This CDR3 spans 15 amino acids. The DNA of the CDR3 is TGTGCCAGCAGCCCGATAGGGACAGAGAACACTGAAGCTTTCTTT. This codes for CASSPIGTENTEAFF.

The CDR3 region is CASSLKGDGTQYF. The CDR3 nucleotides read TGTGCCAGCAGCTTAAAAGGCGACGGTACGCAGTATTTT. The chain joins TRBV7-9 to TRBJ2-3; unclear D gene. Looked up from germline, CDR1 is SEHNR and CDR2 is FQNEAQ (reference sequence). CDR3 size: 13 residues. The ends were cut back, 2 bases at V and 8 bases at J, with 11 bases in the middle. The variable domain in full, completed from reference TRBV7-9 and TRBJ2-3, reads DTGVSQNPRHKITKRGQNVTFRCDPISEHNRLYWYRQTLGQGPEFLTYFQNEAQLEKSRLLSDRFSAERPKGSFSTLEIQRTEQGDSAMYLCASSLKGDGTQYFGPGTRLTVL.

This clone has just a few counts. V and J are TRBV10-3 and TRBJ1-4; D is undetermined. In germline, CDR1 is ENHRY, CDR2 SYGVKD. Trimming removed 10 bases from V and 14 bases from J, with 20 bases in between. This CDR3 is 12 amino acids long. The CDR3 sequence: CATGYSPGFLFF. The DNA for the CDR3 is TGTGCCACCGGGTACAGCCCCGGCTTTCTGTTTTTT.

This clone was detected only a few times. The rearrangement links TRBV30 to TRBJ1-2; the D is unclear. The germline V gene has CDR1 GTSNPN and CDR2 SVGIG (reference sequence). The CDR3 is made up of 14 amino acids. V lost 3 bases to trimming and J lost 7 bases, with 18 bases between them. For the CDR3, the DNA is TGTGCCTGGAGGGGGAGTCATGGGTCCGGTGGCTACACCTTC. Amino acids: CAWRGSHGSGGYTF.

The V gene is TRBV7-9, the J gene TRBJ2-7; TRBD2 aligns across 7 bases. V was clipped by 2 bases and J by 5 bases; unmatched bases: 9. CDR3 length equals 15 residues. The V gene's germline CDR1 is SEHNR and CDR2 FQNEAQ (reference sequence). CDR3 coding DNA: TGTGCCAGCAGCTTAATTTCGGGGGGAGTGAACGAGCAGTACTTC. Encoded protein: CASSLISGGVNEQYF.

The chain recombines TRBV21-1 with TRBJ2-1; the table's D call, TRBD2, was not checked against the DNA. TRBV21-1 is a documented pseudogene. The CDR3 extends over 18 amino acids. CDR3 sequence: CASSKWLVGLRRGNEQFF. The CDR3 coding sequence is TGTGCCAGCAGCAAATGGCTTGTCGGGCTCCGGCGGGGGAATGAGCAGTTCTTC.

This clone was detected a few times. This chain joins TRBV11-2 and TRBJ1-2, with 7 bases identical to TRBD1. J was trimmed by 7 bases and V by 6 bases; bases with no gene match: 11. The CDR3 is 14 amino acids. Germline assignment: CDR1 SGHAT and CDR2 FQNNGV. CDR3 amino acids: CASRLTGTSSGYTF. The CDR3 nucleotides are TGTGCCAGCAGGTTGACAGGGACCTCTTCTGGCTACACCTTC.

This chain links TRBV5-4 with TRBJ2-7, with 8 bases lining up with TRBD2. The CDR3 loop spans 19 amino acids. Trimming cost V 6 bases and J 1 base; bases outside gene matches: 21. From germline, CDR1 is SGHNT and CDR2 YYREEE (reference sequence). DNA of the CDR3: TGTGCCAGCACTTTCCTGCTCCCGAGACTAGCGAATGAATCCTACGAGCAGTACTTC. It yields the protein CASTFLLPRLANESYEQYF.

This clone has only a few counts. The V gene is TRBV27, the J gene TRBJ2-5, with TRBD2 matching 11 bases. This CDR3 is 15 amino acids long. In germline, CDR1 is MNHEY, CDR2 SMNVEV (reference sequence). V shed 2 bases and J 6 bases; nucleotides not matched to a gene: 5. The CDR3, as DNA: TGTGCCAGCAGTTTAACTAGCGGGAGCCCCCAGACCCAGTACTTC. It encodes CASSLTSGSPQTQYF.

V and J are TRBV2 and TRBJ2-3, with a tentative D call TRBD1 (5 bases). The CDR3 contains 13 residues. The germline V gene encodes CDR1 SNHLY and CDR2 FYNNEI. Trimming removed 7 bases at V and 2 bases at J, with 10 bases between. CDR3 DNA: TGTGCCAGCATGGGCAGGGACACAGATACGCAGTATTTT. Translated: CASMGRDTDTQYF.

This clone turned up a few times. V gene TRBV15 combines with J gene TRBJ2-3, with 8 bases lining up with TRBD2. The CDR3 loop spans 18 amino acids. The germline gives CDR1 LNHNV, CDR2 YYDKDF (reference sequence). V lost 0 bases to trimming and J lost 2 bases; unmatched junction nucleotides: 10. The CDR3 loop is CATSRDRGGGVVTDTQYF. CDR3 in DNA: TGTGCCACCAGCAGAGATCGGGGGGGCGGGGTGGTCACAGATACGCAGTATTTT.

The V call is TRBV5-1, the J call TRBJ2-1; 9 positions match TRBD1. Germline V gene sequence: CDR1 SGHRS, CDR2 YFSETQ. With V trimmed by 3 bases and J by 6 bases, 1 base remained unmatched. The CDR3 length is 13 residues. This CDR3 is CASSSGQGNEQFF. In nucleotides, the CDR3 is TGCGCCAGCAGCTCGGGACAGGGCAATGAGCAGTTCTTC.

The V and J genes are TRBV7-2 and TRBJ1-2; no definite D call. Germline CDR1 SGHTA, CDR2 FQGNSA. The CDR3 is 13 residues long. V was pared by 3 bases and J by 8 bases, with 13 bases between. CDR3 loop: CASSLWGSDGYTF. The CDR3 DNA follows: TGTGCCAGCAGCTTGTGGGGTTCTGACGGCTACACCTTC.

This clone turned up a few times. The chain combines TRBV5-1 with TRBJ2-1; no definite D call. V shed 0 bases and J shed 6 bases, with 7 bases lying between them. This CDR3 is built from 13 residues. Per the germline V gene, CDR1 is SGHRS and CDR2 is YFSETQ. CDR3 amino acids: CASSLGSANEQFF. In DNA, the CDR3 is TGCGCCAGCAGCTTGGGATCAGCCAATGAGCAGTTCTTC.